This T cell receptor beta chain was recorded in a study of blood T cell repertoires in COVID-19 (dated by TCRdb to the early 2020s). Turning to the overall study: Collaborator samples came from the United States, Italy and Spain and covered acute and convalescent phases of COVID-19. HLA class I and class II types, where available, came from metadata supplied by the sample provider rather than from assay-based typing. The sample metadata nearly always contained a de-identified subject ID, COVID-19 status, age in years and sex. Deeply sampled blood TCRbeta repertoires from subjects exposed to, actively infected with, or recovered from COVID-19 were included in the dataset. The repertoires were made available in a free public database intended to serve as a resource for research on the immune response to SARS-CoV-2. The prospective study material was composed of cDNA or gDNA derived from T cells, B-cell-depleted T cells, or PBMCs. Samples came from the ongoing ImmuneRACE study (first 160 participants) plus 1,254 subjects from 6 global collaborators.

TCRbeta CDR3 regions were amplified from genomic DNA using the immunoSEQ Assay, a bias-controlled multiplex PCR. For the original study's pipeline: Within the assay, amplification of reference gene primers was used to estimate how many nucleated cells each sample contained. Sequence reads were collapsed and filtered to measure the absolute abundance of every unique TCRbeta CDR3 rearrangement. For each sample, productive Simpson clonality was calculated as the square root of Simpson's diversity index over productive rearrangements. TCRdb retrieved this table from immuneACCESS and kept in-frame rearrangements only. Not all clones are present; in checked studies, unresolved V genes account for under half, and no reason is known for the remainder. V, J and clone size derive from that table, while D and trimming were established from the DNA sequence. In this sample the table shows hundreds of thousands of clones, about nine tenths of which occur a single time. In total, the top ten clones hold 8% to 9% of the sample.

This clone was found once. The specificity of this receptor is unknown. No per-base quality is available; no much larger clone lies one base away. Participants in the prospective study were aged about 18 to 89 years, lived in 24 United States geographic areas, and enrolled through a virtual design. In the prospective study, cohorts were assigned on the basis of participant-reported clinical history obtained from a screening survey and a study questionnaire. ImmuneRACE Cohort 3 recovered participants were defined by two consecutive negative NP/OP PCR tests, healthcare professional clearance, or symptom resolution. Mobile phlebotomists in the prospective study collected whole blood, serum and a nasopharyngeal or oropharyngeal swab from every participant. Participants in the prospective study had the option to provide additional blood draws and questionnaires over an approximately 2-month period. Before DNA extraction, blood samples from the prospective study were shipped at room temperature or frozen.

What the study reported, not specific to this receptor: Clinical and demographic metadata were provided uncurated, with the amount varying by source and participant.

The sequence was collected from a woman between 18 and 29 years old who had recovered from COVID-19. The specimen sequenced was PBMCs or T cells enriched from blood (not recorded which).

The sequenced DNA: TGCAGCGTTTTCGCCGGGGACAGCGCCTACGAGCAGTACTTC. This is translated as CSVFAGDSAYEQYF. The chain joins TRBV29-1 to TRBJ2-7; a stretch of 7 junction bases matches TRBD1. The CDR3, from cysteine to phenylalanine, totals 14 residues. Here the CDR3 DNA is all that survives: 42 bases in frame from base 1. In the germline V gene, CDR1 corresponds to SQVTM and CDR2 to ANQGSEA. From V the trimming removes 5 bases and from J it removes 2 bases, while the gene matches leave 9 bases of the junction unaccounted for.